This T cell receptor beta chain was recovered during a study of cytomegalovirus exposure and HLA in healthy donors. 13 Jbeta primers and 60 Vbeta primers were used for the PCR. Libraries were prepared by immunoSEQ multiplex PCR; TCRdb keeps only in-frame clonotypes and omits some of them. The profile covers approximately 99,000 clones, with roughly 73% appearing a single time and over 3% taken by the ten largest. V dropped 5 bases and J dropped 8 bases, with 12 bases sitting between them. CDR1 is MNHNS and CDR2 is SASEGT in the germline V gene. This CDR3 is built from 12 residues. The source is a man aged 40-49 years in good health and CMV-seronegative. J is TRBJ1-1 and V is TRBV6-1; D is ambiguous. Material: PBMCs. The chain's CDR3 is CASSPPWREAFF. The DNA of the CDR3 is TGTGCCAGCAGTCCCCCTTGGAGGGAAGCTTTCTTT.